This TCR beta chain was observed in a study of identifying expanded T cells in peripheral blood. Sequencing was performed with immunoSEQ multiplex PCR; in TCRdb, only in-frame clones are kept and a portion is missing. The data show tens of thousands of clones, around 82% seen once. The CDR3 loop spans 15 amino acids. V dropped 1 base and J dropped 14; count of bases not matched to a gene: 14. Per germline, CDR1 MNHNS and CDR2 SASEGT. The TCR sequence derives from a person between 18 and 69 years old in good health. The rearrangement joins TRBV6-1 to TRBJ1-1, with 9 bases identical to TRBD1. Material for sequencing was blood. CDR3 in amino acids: CASSEEVGQGRIMFF. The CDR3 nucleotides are TGTGCCAGCAGTGAAGAGGTGGGACAGGGAAGGATTATGTTCTTT.